This note documents a single TCR beta chain sequence. The antigen it recognizes is unknown. There are no base qualities to consult, and no much larger clone falls within one base. Based on the germline V gene, the CDR1 and CDR2 sequences are MNHEY and SVGAGI. For this chain, trimming is 2 bases at the V end and 3 bases at the J end, and the number of junction bases without a gene match is 1. From the cysteine up to the phenylalanine, the CDR3 has a length of 14 residues. Just the 42-base CDR3 DNA is kept, in frame starting at base 1. TCR CDR3 regions were amplified from genomic DNA by multiplex PCR using the deep immunoSEQ assay. Genomic DNA extracted from each cell subset was distributed evenly over all wells of several immunoSEQ 96-well plates, and each plate served as one replicate. For sorted subsets, approximately 200 ng of genomic DNA, equivalent to 25,000 to 35,000 T cell genomes, went into each replicate PCR. The purified libraries were quantified using a Qubit 3.0 fluorometer, sized with a Bioanalyzer 2100, and then quantified again using the KAPA Library Quantification kit. A separate single-read 150-cycle Illumina NextSeq 550 flow cell was used to sequence each immunoSEQ 96-well plate. The authors' pipeline ran thus. Because the immunoSEQ output held only junctional sequences and lacked quality scores, the filtering could not match the filtering applied to full-length reads. Sequences were annotated with PyIR, a Python wrapper for IgBLAST v1.9, and V/J genes and CDR3 were assigned using IMGT germline references. Reads were removed for weak V/J assignments (E-value above 1e-6), missing CDR3, stop codons, out-of-frame junctions, or ambiguous translated residues. A V3J clonotype was defined by an identical inferred V gene, J gene, and CDR3 amino acid sequence. Percentage overlap between repertoires was calculated by dividing the number of shared unique clonotypes by the size of the smaller repertoire. Repertoire richness was assessed with RTK rarefaction, the Chao1 estimator, and Recon v2.1 estimates of unobserved clonotypes. For all TCRbeta clonotypes obtained by the gDNA method from four donors, generation probabilities were computed with OLGA. The table was pulled from immuneACCESS by TCRdb, which kept in-frame rearrangements only. Such tables lose some clones; where checked, under half of the loss comes from unresolved V genes, and the rest has no known cause. The DNA was the basis for D and trimming; V, J and clone size are from that table. A total of 2 million or so clones appear in this sample, roughly 94% of them only once. The ten biggest clones cover more than 0.1% of the sample.

Donors were healthy HIV-negative adults with no recently reported acute infections or vaccinations. All donors were Caucasian adults living in Nashville, Tennessee, USA. Magnetic negative selection was used to enrich CD4+ T cells, after which naive cells were positively selected on CD45RA and the negative fraction became the memory subset. Blood was obtained by leukapheresis, after which PBMCs were separated by Ficoll-Histopaque density gradient centrifugation and cryopreserved in liquid nitrogen vapor phase. Analytical flow cytometry was used to check the purity and quantity of each magnetically sorted T cell population. From each sorted fraction, genomic DNA was isolated and quantified by UV absorbance on a Nanodrop 2000c. The record originates from a study of shared clonotypes between healthy human individuals (dated by TCRdb to about 2020). Study-wide context: The cohort comprised a couple of women and a few men aged 18 to 49 years. Per donor, three plates each were used for CD4 naive and CD4 memory, two for CD8 naive, and one for CD8 memory. To estimate repertoire size and how much clonotype sharing occurs between individuals, the study deeply sequenced the blood TCR repertoires of five healthy adults. Different laboratories and diverse techniques were used to prepare libraries and sequence TCR repertoires, to increase sequencing depth and limit assay-specific biases. Between about 0.8 and 8.9 billion PBMCs per donor were obtained by leukapheresis. Broad study findings and their caveats: Higher generation probabilities were observed for clonotypes shared by all four sorted-subset donors than for non-shared clonotypes. Only blood was sampled, and tissue TCR repertoires likely differ from those in blood. The small number of donors limited the genetic and exposure-history diversity represented. Pairwise subsampling led to the expectation that sequencing depth would affect the degree of clonotype sharing among donors. Naive subsets generally had larger estimated clonotype richness than memory subsets did. When a handful of donors were compared, the shared fraction of clonotypes was 5% to 6.5% for naive CD4, 3.5% to 4% for naive CD8, more than 2% for memory CD4, and around 0.4% for memory CD8. Even with the large sequencing depth, rarefaction of the sorted-subset datasets indicated that sequencing was incomplete.

This TCR was sampled from a man younger than 35 in good health. Sequencing was done on a sample of naive CD4+ T cells sorted from blood. The cell subset or site label here, explained by the study, means: CD45RA+ positively selected. The chain joins TRBV6-5 to TRBJ2-1, with 7 bases aligning to TRBD1. The nucleotide sequence is TGTGCCAGCAGTTACAGGACAGGCTACAATGAGCAGTTCTTC. This encodes CASSYRTGYNEQFF.